This entry lists 25 T cell receptor beta chains sequenced from one sample in a study of blood T cell repertoires in COVID-19. The data were produced by immunoSEQ multiplex PCR, yet TCRdb's version contains in-frame clones alone and is incomplete. The sample records some 110,000 clones, roughly nine tenths being singletons. Sequencing used peripheral blood. Receptors originate from a human donor in a cohort sampled during active COVID-19.

The chain employs TRBV18 and TRBJ2-2; 8 positions match TRBD2. This CDR3 has 16 residues. From germline, CDR1 is KGHSH and CDR2 LQKENI. J lost 0 bases, V lost 5 bases, and 5 bases had no gene match. DNA of the CDR3: TGTGCCAGCTCATCGGGACTAGGTTCGAACACCGGGGAGCTGTTTTTT. Encoded protein: CASSSGLGSNTGELFF.

The CDR3 loop is CAGKGNDSFYGYTF. CDR3 DNA sequence: TGCGCCGGTAAAGGTAACGACAGTTTCTATGGCTACACCTTC. V gene TRBV10-1 combines with J gene TRBJ1-2; D perhaps matches TRBD1 (5 bases). Germline CDR1 WNHNN, CDR2 SYGVQD (reference sequence). This CDR3 spans 14 amino acids. Between the trimmed V and J ends, which lost 11 bases and 4 bases, there was a span of 20 bases.

A word on this clone: Since the CDR3 does not end with the conserved phenylalanine or tryptophan, this likely comes from a read error. The limits of the CDR3 on the DNA are not certain, so only TCRdb's listed CDR3 is given. The chain employs TRBV27 and TRBJ2-6; the table's TRBD1 call for D was not verified on the DNA. The CDR3 spans 9 residues, counting both ends. Germline V gene lookup returns CDR1 MNHEY and CDR2 SMNVEV (reference sequence). The CDR3: CASSLMVSQ.

The rearrangement links TRBV7-2 to TRBJ2-1; 10 bases agree with TRBD2. This CDR3 has 16 residues. The V gene's germline CDR1 is SGHTA and CDR2 FQGNSA. J lost 3 bases, V lost 5 bases, and 7 bases had no gene match. CDR3 nucleotides: TGTGCCAGCAGCACCCGTACTAGCGGGGACTACAATGAGCAGTTCTTC. Its protein product is CASSTRTSGDYNEQFF. The full variable domain, completed using reference TRBV7-2 and TRBJ2-1, is GAGVSQSPSNKVTEKGKDVELRCDPISGHTALYWYRQSLGQGLEFLIYFQGNSAPDKSGLPSDRFSAERTGGSVSTLTIQRTQQEDSAVYLCASSTRTSGDYNEQFFGPGTRLTVL.

The genes are TRBV23-1 and TRBJ1-1; TRBD1 aligns across 7 bases. TRBV23-1 is an ORF for which the function is uncertain. The ends lost 3 bases at V and 7 bases at J; junction bases unmatched: 11. The CDR3 is 15 amino acids. Written as DNA, the CDR3 is TGCGCCAGCAGTCACGGGACAGTTCGGGGTGGTGAAGCTTTCTTT. The encoded protein is CASSHGTVRGGEAFF.

The chain carries TRBV7-9 and TRBJ2-3; 11 bases are a match to TRBD2. V trimming: 5 bases; J trimming: 1 base; junction bases outside the gene matches: 2. CDR1 and CDR2 (germline): SEHNR, FQNEAQ (reference sequence). The CDR3 sequence is 15 residues long. The CDR3 coding sequence is TGTGCCAGCAGCCCGACTAGCGGGGGCACAGATACGCAGTATTTT. Protein product: CASSPTSGGTDTQYF.

The CDR3, as DNA: TGCAGCGTCAACCAGGGGGGCTCTGGAAACACCATATATTTT. It is translated as CSVNQGGSGNTIYF. This chain uses TRBV29-1 with TRBJ1-3, with 7 bases lining up with TRBD1. The V segment lost 6 bases and the J segment 0 bases; nucleotides outside the gene matches: 5. This CDR3 region has 14 residues. The germline V gene encodes CDR1 SQVTM and CDR2 ANQGSEA.

This chain links TRBV28 with TRBJ1-1; 11 positions match TRBD1. Germline CDR1 and CDR2: MDHEN and SYDVKM. Trimming at V came to 6 bases and at J to 0 bases, leaving 9 bases not matched to a gene. The CDR3 runs to 17 residues. The CDR3 DNA sequence: TGTGCCAGCAGCTCCGGACAGGGGGCCACGATGAACACTGAAGCTTTCTTT. Amino acid sequence: CASSSGQGATMNTEAFF.

CDR3 nucleotide sequence: TGTGCCAGTAGTATTGGGAGTCGGGGAGACAATGAGCAGTTCTTC. This encodes CASSIGSRGDNEQFF. The chain has TRBV19 and TRBJ2-1, with a tentative D call TRBD2 (5 bases). Germline CDR1 is LNHDA and CDR2 is SQIVND (reference sequence). V lost 3 bases and J lost 5, with 14 bases in between. The CDR3 extends over 15 amino acids.

This rearrangement joins TRBV7-9 to TRBJ1-1; TRBD1 agrees at 8 bases. V trimming: 5 bases; J trimming: 10 bases; junction bases outside the gene matches: 9. CDR1 SEHNR and CDR2 FQNEAQ come from the germline V gene (reference sequence). This CDR3 is built from 13 residues. The CDR3 coding sequence is TGTGCCAGCAGCCCTCGGGACAGGAGAAGAGCTTTCTTT. Translation: CASSPRDRRRAFF.

V is TRBV10-2 and J is TRBJ2-7, with D tentatively TRBD1 (6 bases). V was trimmed by 8 bases and J by 6 bases, leaving 14 bases between them. Germline CDR1 WSHSY, CDR2 SAAADI. This CDR3 has 12 residues. The CDR3 region has the DNA TGCGCCAGCGCGGCAGGGGCAGGCGAGCAGTACTTC. As protein: CASAAGAGEQYF.

This clone was counted a few times. The rearrangement joins TRBV27 to TRBJ1-2; unclear D gene. V lost 5 bases to trimming and J lost 3 bases, with 16 bases between them. Germline lookup yields CDR1 MNHEY and CDR2 SMNVEV (reference sequence). The CDR3 sequence is 15 residues long. This CDR3 reads CASSLRQPADYGYTF. The CDR3 region has the DNA TGTGCCAGCAGTCTCCGACAACCAGCGGACTATGGCTACACCTTC.

The chain's CDR3 is CASSLLSGGASNEQFF. The DNA for the CDR3 is TGTGCCAGCAGCTTGCTTAGCGGGGGGGCTAGCAATGAGCAGTTCTTC. This chain links TRBV5-6 with TRBJ2-1; the match to TRBD2 covers 11 bases. This CDR3 is 16 amino acids long. J was trimmed by 6 bases and V by 1 base; bases with no gene match: 6. CDR1 is SGHDT, CDR2 YYEEEE, per germline.

The V and J genes are TRBV18 and TRBJ1-1, with D unresolved. The CDR3 is 13 amino acids. V gave up 4 bases and J gave up 6 bases, with 12 bases separating them. Germline values: CDR1 KGHSH, CDR2 LQKENI. CDR3 nucleotide sequence: TGTGCCAGCTCACGACGGGAAGGCGCTGAAGCTTTCTTT. The encoded protein is CASSRREGAEAFF.

This chain joins TRBV9 and TRBJ2-7; D perhaps matches TRBD1 (6 bases). CDR1 and CDR2 (germline): SGDLS, YYNGEE. The CDR3 spans 13 residues. Trimming cost V 5 bases and J 1 base, with 10 bases left between them. In DNA, the CDR3 is TGTGCCAGCAGTAAACAGGGTTCCTACGAGCAGTACTTC. The encoded protein is CASSKQGSYEQYF.

The chain joins TRBV9 to TRBJ2-5; the D gene is possibly TRBD1 (7 bases). V was pared by 2 bases and J by 5 bases, with 22 bases between. The CDR3 covers 17 residues. Germline CDR1 is SGDLS and CDR2 is YYNGEE. The CDR3 protein is CASSVFTPGAGGETQYF. The CDR3 coding sequence is TGTGCCAGCAGCGTTTTTACTCCGGGCGCAGGGGGGGAGACCCAGTACTTC.

The chain has TRBV18 and TRBJ1-4; 8 bases align to TRBD1. Trimming took 3 bases from V and 2 from J; bases not matched to a gene: 5. The CDR3 totals 16 residues. Germline-derived CDR1 and CDR2 are KGHSH and LQKENI. The CDR3 DNA reads as TGTGCCAGCTCACCGGCAGGGGGCGCGACTAATGAAAAACTGTTTTTT. Protein sequence: CASSPAGGATNEKLFF.

The CDR3 is CASSMSGSYEQYF. DNA of the CDR3: TGTGCCAGCAGCATGAGCGGGAGCTACGAGCAGTACTTC. V is TRBV11-2 and J is TRBJ2-7, with TRBD2 matching 8 bases. CDR1 is SGHAT, CDR2 FQNNGV, per germline. V lost 5 bases and J lost 3; bases outside the gene matches: 3. The CDR3 loop spans 13 amino acids.

V is TRBV30 and J is TRBJ2-5; 9 positions agree with TRBD2. CDR1 is GTSNPN and CDR2 is SVGIG in the germline V gene (reference sequence). The CDR3 length is 12 residues. V dropped 5 bases and J dropped 3; count of bases not matched to a gene: 1. This chain's CDR3 is CAWAGGEETQYF. The CDR3 DNA reads TGTGCCTGGGCGGGGGGGGAAGAGACCCAGTACTTC.

V and J are TRBV19 and TRBJ1-1; TRBD1 aligns across 11 bases. V dropped 4 bases and J dropped 10; count of bases not matched to a gene: 11. The CDR3 loop spans 15 amino acids. Germline CDR1 LNHDA, CDR2 SQIVND (reference sequence). CDR3 residues: CASSTRTGGAFGAFF. DNA for the CDR3: TGTGCCAGTAGTACTCGGACAGGGGGCGCTTTTGGAGCTTTCTTT. Together with reference TRBV19 and TRBJ1-1, the CDR3 gives the full variable domain: DGGITQSPKYLFRKEGQNVTLSCEQNLNHDAMYWYRQDPGQGLRLIYYSQIVNDFQKGDIAEGYSVSREKKESFPLTVTSAQKNPTAFYLCASSTRTGGAFGAFFGQGTRLTVV.

The V call is TRBV20-1, the J call TRBJ1-1; unclear D gene. Germline V gene sequence: CDR1 DFQATT, CDR2 SNEGSKA (reference sequence). The ends were cut back, 0 bases at V and 7 bases at J, with 6 bases in the middle. The CDR3 is made up of 11 amino acids. The CDR3 is CSARDRGEAFF. CDR3 DNA: TGCAGTGCTAGAGATCGGGGTGAAGCTTTCTTT.

This clone was counted a single time. This chain uses TRBV19 with TRBJ1-5; 8 bases match TRBD1. The CDR3 loop spans 13 amino acids. With V trimmed by 10 bases and J by 6 bases, 8 bases remained unmatched. From germline, CDR1 is LNHDA and CDR2 SQIVND (reference sequence). Here the CDR3 reads CAISDRAFQPQHF. The CDR3 nucleotides are TGTGCCATCTCGGACAGGGCATTTCAGCCCCAGCATTTT.

The genes are TRBV11-3 and TRBJ2-1, with 9 bases lining up with TRBD2. This CDR3 is 15 amino acids long. After removal of 6 bases from V and 6 bases from J, the junction contained 9 bases not matched to a gene. CDR1 SGHNT and CDR2 YENEEA come from the germline V gene. The CDR3 spells CASSTRAGGANEQFF. The CDR3 coding sequence is TGTGCCAGCAGTACTAGGGCGGGGGGGGCCAATGAGCAGTTCTTC.

The genes are TRBV12-3 or TRBV12-4 and TRBJ2-5; D might be TRBD2 (6 bases). V gave up 3 bases and J gave up 5 bases, with 10 bases separating them. CDR3 size: 13 residues. CDR3 coding DNA: TGTGCCAGCAGTTTCGTTGGGAGGGAGACCCAGTACTTC. Residues: CASSFVGRETQYF.

The chain carries TRBV18 and TRBJ2-2; D may be TRBD1 (5 bases). Looked up from germline, CDR1 is KGHSH and CDR2 is LQKENI. The V gene lost 6 bases and the J gene lost 3 bases, with 11 bases spanning the gap. The CDR3 extends over 14 amino acids. The chain's CDR3 is CASSQTAYTGELFF. In DNA form, the CDR3 reads TGTGCCAGCTCCCAGACAGCCTACACCGGGGAGCTGTTTTTT.